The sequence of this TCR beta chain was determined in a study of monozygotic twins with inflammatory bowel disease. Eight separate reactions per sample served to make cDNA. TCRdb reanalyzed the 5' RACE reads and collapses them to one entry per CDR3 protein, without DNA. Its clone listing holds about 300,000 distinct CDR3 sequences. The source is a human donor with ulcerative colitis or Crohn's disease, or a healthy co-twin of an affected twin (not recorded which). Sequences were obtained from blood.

The CDR3 is CASSGQYMNTEAFF. This chain links TRBV2 with TRBJ1-1; there is no DNA to check the TCRdb D call of TRBD1. Germline assignment: CDR1 SNHLY and CDR2 FYNNEI. This CDR3 comprises 14 residues.